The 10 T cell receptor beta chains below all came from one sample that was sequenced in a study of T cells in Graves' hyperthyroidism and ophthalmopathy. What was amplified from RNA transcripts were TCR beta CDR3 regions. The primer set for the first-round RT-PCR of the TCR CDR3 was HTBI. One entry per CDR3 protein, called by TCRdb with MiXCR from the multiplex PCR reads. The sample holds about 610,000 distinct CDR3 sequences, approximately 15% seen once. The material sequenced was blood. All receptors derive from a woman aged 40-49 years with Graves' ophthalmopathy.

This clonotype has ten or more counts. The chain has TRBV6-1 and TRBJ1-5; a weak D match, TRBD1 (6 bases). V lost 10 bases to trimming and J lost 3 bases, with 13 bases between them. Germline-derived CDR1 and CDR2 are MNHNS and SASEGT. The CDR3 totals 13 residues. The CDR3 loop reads CATDRGPNQPQHF. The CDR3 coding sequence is TGTGCCACGGACCGGGGGCCCAATCAGCCCCAGCATTTT.

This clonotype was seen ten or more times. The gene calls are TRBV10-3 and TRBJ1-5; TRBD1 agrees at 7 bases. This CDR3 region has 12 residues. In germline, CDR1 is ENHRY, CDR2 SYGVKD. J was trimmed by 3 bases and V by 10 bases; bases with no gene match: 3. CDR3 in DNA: TGTGCCACAGGGGGAAACAATCAGCCCCAGCATTTT. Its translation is CATGGNNQPQHF.

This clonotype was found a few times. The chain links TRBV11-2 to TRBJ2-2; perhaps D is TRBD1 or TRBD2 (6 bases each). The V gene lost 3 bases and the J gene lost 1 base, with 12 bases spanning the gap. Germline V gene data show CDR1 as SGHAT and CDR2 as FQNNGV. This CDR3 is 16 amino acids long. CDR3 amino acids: CASSLDYRENTGELFF. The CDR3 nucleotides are TGTGCCAGCAGCTTGGACTACAGGGAGAACACCGGGGAGCTGTTTTTT.

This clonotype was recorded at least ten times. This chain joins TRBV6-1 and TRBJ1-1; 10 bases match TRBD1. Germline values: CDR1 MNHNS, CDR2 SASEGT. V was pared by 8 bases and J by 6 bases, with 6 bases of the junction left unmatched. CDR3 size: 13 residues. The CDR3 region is CASGTGELAEAFF. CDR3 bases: TGTGCCAGCGGGACAGGGGAGTTAGCTGAAGCTTTCTTT.

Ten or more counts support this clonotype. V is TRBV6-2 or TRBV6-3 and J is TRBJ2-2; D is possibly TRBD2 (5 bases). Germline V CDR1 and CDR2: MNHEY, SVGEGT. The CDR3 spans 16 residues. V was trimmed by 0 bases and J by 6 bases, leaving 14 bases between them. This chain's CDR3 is CASSYSRGGKAGELFF. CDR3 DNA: TGTGCCAGCAGTTACTCGAGAGGAGGAAAGGCCGGGGAGCTGTTTTTT.

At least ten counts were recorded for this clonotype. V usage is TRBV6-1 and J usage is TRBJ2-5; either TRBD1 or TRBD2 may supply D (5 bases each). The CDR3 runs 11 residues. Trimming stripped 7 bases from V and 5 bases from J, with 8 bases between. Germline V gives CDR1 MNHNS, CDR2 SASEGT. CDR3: CASNGAETQYF. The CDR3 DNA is TGTGCCAGCAACGGGGCCGAGACCCAGTACTTC.

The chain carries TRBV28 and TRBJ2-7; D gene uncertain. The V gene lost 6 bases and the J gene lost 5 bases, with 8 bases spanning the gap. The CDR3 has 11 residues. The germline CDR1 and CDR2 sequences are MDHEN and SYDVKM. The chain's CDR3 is CASRRRNEQYF. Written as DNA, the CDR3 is TGTGCCAGCAGGCGGCGGAACGAGCAGTACTTC.

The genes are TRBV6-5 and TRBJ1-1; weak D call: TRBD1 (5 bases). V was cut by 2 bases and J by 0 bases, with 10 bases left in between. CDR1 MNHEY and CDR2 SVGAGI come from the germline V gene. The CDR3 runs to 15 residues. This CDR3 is CASSYQAGLNTEAFF. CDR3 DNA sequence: TGTGCCAGCAGTTACCAGGCAGGGCTGAACACTGAAGCTTTCTTT.

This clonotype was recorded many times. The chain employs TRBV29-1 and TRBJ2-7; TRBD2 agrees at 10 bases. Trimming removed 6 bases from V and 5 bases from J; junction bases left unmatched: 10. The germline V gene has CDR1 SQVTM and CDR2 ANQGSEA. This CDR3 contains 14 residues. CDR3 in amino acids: CSVRPQREGDEQYF. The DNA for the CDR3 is TGCAGCGTCCGACCCCAGCGGGAGGGTGACGAGCAGTACTTC.

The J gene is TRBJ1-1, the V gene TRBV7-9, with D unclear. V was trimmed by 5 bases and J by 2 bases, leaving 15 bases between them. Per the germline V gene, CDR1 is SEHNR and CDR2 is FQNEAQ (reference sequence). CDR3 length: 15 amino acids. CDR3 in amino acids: CASSATTRRNTEAFF. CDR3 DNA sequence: TGTGCCAGCAGCGCGACAACCAGGAGAAACACTGAAGCTTTCTTT.